The 32 T cell receptor beta chains below were found in one sample sequenced in a study of identical twins. Each CDR3 protein gets one entry after TCRdb re-called the 5' RACE reads with MiXCR. The table has roughly 250,000 distinct CDR3 sequences, around an eighth seen once; the top ten hold approximately 8.8%. The sample consisted of memory (CD45RO+) T cells sorted from blood. These TCRs come from a woman aged 18-29 years in good health.

This clonotype was seen a handful of times. CDR3 coding DNA: TGTGCCAGCAGTTCACAGGGATATGAAGCTTTCTTT. This codes for CASSSQGYEAFF. This chain joins TRBV7-9 and TRBJ1-1; perhaps TRBD1 as D (6 bases). The CDR3 runs to 12 residues. The V gene's germline CDR1 is SEHNR and CDR2 FQNEAQ (reference sequence). V lost 6 bases and J 7 bases, leaving 12 bases between the germline ends.

The chain has TRBV20-1 and TRBJ2-7; possibly TRBD1 for D (6 bases). The V and J ends lost 6 bases and 12 bases respectively, with 18 bases between them. In germline, CDR1 is DFQATT, CDR2 SNEGSKA (reference sequence). This CDR3 region has 11 residues. The DNA of the CDR3 is TGCAGTGCAAACTATCACAGGGATCCGTACTTC. Its translation is CSANYHRDPYF.

CDR3 coding DNA: TGTGCCAGCACCGAACAGGGGGCCTATGGCTACACCTTC. This codes for CASTEQGAYGYTF. The V and J genes are TRBV12-3 or TRBV12-4 and TRBJ1-2, with 9 positions matching TRBD1. The length of the CDR3 is 13 residues. V was clipped by 7 bases and J by 4 bases; unmatched bases: 4.

This clonotype appeared a few times. The chain employs TRBV11-2 and TRBJ2-7; 9 positions agree with TRBD1. V lost 5 bases to trimming and J lost 4 bases; unmatched junction nucleotides: 9. CDR1 is SGHAT and CDR2 is FQNNGV in the germline V gene. The CDR3 loop spans 15 amino acids. The CDR3, as DNA: TGTGCCAGCAGCGGTCCGGGACAGGGTGGTTACGAGCAGTACTTC. Translating gives CASSGPGQGGYEQYF.

This clonotype was detected many times. This chain connects TRBV6-2 or TRBV6-3 to TRBJ1-5; 9 nucleotides match TRBD1. The V segment lost 6 bases and the J segment 4 bases; nucleotides outside the gene matches: 10. The CDR3 contains 16 residues. Germline CDR1 and CDR2: MNHEY and SVGEGT. The CDR3 here is CASSPQGQGENQPQHF. CDR3 nucleotides: TGTGCCAGCAGCCCCCAGGGACAGGGAGAGAATCAGCCCCAGCATTTT.

V usage is TRBV6-1 and J usage is TRBJ2-1; 12 positions agree with TRBD2. Germline assignment: CDR1 MNHNS and CDR2 SASEGT. The CDR3 is 16 amino acids. The trim removed 11 bases at V and 7 bases at J, leaving 15 bases unmatched. The DNA for the CDR3 is TGTGCCCTAGTCCTGACTAGCGGGAGATCTGGGAATGAGCAGTTCTTC. It translates to CALVLTSGRSGNEQFF.

The CDR3 spells CSSLLLAGDTQYF. CDR3 in DNA: TGCAGCTCCTTACTACTAGCTGGGGATACGCAGTATTTT. The rearrangement joins TRBV29-1 to TRBJ2-3, with D possibly TRBD2 on 6 matching bases. The germline V gene encodes CDR1 SQVTM and CDR2 ANQGSEA. This CDR3 comprises 13 residues. V lost 8 bases and J lost 6, with 18 bases in between.

The table lists this clonotype with a few counts. This chain joins TRBV4-3 and TRBJ2-7; 7 positions match TRBD2. V trimming: 4 bases; J trimming: 3 bases; junction bases outside the gene matches: 3. This CDR3 has 13 amino acids. Germline CDR1 reads LGHNA; CDR2 reads YSLEER. CDR3 bases: TGCGCCAGCAGCCTTGGGGGGGACTACGAGCAGTACTTC. Translating it yields CASSLGGDYEQYF.

The chain couples TRBV9 to TRBJ2-7, with TRBD1 matching over 9 bases. The junction had 6 bases not matched to a gene; V was cut back by 2 bases and J by 3 bases. This CDR3 comprises 15 residues. The germline gives CDR1 SGDLS, CDR2 YYNGEE. The CDR3 region is CASSVSPGQGYEQYF. The CDR3 region has the DNA TGTGCCAGCAGCGTTTCCCCGGGACAGGGCTACGAGCAGTACTTC.

CDR3 DNA: TGTGCCAGCAGCCCCGGGACAGAGCGTACCTACGAGCAGTACTTC. This translates into CASSPGTERTYEQYF. J is TRBJ2-7 and V is TRBV5-5; 7 bases map to TRBD1. J lost 2 bases, V lost 4 bases, and 9 bases had no gene match. Per germline, CDR1 SGHKS and CDR2 YYEKEE (reference sequence). This CDR3 spans 15 amino acids.

The rearrangement uses TRBV29-1 and TRBJ1-6, with D possibly TRBD1 on 5 matching bases. Germline V CDR1 and CDR2: SQVTM, ANQGSEA. The CDR3 contains 13 residues. The V end was cut by 6 bases, the J end by 8 bases, with 14 bases between. Here the CDR3 reads CSVWQGGDSPLHF. Written as DNA, the CDR3 is TGCAGCGTCTGGCAGGGTGGGGATTCACCCCTCCACTTT.

This clonotype was seen at least ten times. The CDR3 sequence is CASSPLTEAFF. In nucleotides, the CDR3 is TGTGCCAGCAGTCCCCTTACTGAAGCTTTCTTT. This chain uses TRBV6-1 with TRBJ1-1; the D is unclear. This CDR3 is 11 amino acids long. V lost 5 bases to trimming and J lost 5 bases, with 6 bases between them. CDR1 is MNHNS and CDR2 is SASEGT in the germline V gene.

The chain has TRBV20-1 and TRBJ1-1; no firm D call. The V and J ends lost 3 bases and 13 bases respectively, with 18 bases between them. The CDR3 consists of 12 residues. Germline CDR1 and CDR2: DFQATT and SNEGSKA (reference sequence). The CDR3 loop is CSASAQSDYLFF. In nucleotides, the CDR3 is TGCAGTGCTAGCGCACAATCGGATTATCTTTTCTTT.

The chain couples TRBV20-1 to TRBJ2-2, with D unclear. Germline values: CDR1 DFQATT, CDR2 SNEGSKA (reference sequence). The CDR3 has 13 residues. The V end lost 3 bases, the J end lost 7 bases, and 12 bases lay between the germline ends. CDR3 amino acids: CSARPYTDGELFF. For the CDR3, the DNA is TGCAGTGCTAGGCCCTACACAGACGGGGAGCTGTTTTTT.

The chain carries TRBV29-1 and TRBJ2-6, with TRBD1 identical over 7 bases. Per germline, CDR1 SQVTM and CDR2 ANQGSEA. This CDR3 is 16 amino acids long. After removal of 1 base from V and 3 bases from J, the junction contained 6 bases not matched to a gene. This CDR3 reads CSVEGQGVGGANVLTF. The DNA of the CDR3 is TGCAGCGTTGAAGGTCAGGGGGTCGGTGGGGCCAACGTCCTGACTTTC.

V is TRBV7-9 and J is TRBJ2-7, with 8 bases fitting TRBD2. The trim removed 5 bases at V and 7 bases at J, leaving 13 bases unmatched. This CDR3 region has 15 residues. Germline V gives CDR1 SEHNR, CDR2 FQNEAQ (reference sequence). CDR3 loop: CASSPLAVPPREQYF. CDR3 sequence (DNA): TGTGCCAGCAGCCCACTAGCGGTGCCCCCTAGAGAGCAGTACTTC.

The chain uses TRBV7-9 and TRBJ1-1; D gene unclear. V lost 5 bases and J lost 4, with 14 bases in between. Germline loops: CDR1 SEHNR, CDR2 FQNEAQ (reference sequence). The CDR3 is 14 amino acids. The chain's CDR3 is CASSPLAGFTEAFF. For the CDR3, the DNA is TGTGCCAGCAGCCCCCTTGCGGGGTTCACTGAAGCTTTCTTT.

This sequence joins TRBV3-1 and TRBJ2-5, with D maybe TRBD2 (5 bases). Germline V gene data show CDR1 as LGHDT and CDR2 as YNNKEL (reference sequence). V shed 11 bases and J shed 3 bases, with 22 bases lying between them. The CDR3 length is 15 residues. CDR3 sequence (DNA): TGTGCCTCCTGCCAGAGGATCCCGGGGAAAGAGACCCAGTACTTC. Its translation: CASCQRIPGKETQYF.

This clonotype was found a few times. V is TRBV29-1 and J is TRBJ1-1; D possibly corresponds to TRBD1 (6 bases). V was cut by 8 bases and J by 6 bases, with 19 bases left in between. CDR1 is SQVTM, CDR2 ANQGSEA, per germline. The CDR3 has 13 residues. The CDR3 DNA sequence: TGCAGCCTTACGTCGACAGGTGAGTCTGAAGCTTTCTTT. As protein: CSLTSTGESEAFF.

This clonotype was observed many times. The chain recombines TRBV3-1 with TRBJ1-2; D possibly corresponds to TRBD1 (6 bases). CDR3 length equals 15 residues. CDR1 is LGHDT, CDR2 YNNKEL, per germline (reference sequence). Deletions cut 5 bases from V and 4 bases from J, with 17 bases between. This CDR3 is CASSIRTVSAYGYTF. The CDR3 bases are TGTGCCAGCAGCATTCGGACAGTATCCGCCTATGGCTACACCTTC.

The chain uses TRBV28 and TRBJ2-2; a weak D match, TRBD2 (7 bases). CDR1 MDHEN and CDR2 SYDVKM come from the germline V gene. V lost 6 bases, J lost 3 bases, and 20 bases lay in between. The CDR3 extends over 17 amino acids. The CDR3 region is CASSGRGALVYTGELFF. CDR3 coding DNA: TGTGCCAGCAGCGGCCGGGGGGCTTTAGTCTACACCGGGGAGCTGTTTTTT.

V and J are TRBV18 and TRBJ2-3, with D possibly being TRBD2 (5 bases). CDR3 length: 16 amino acids. V was cut by 2 bases and J by 4 bases, with 16 bases left in between. Germline V gene sequence: CDR1 KGHSH, CDR2 LQKENI. CDR3 sequence reads: CASSPNSGSAADTQYF. DNA of the CDR3: TGTGCCAGCTCACCAAACTCGGGGTCCGCGGCAGATACGCAGTATTTT.

This chain links TRBV6-1 with TRBJ1-5; possibly TRBD1 for D (5 bases). Germline V gene sequence: CDR1 MNHNS, CDR2 SASEGT. V dropped 4 bases and J dropped 0 bases, with 7 bases sitting between them. CDR3 length: 14 residues. In DNA form, the CDR3 reads TGTGCCAGCAGTGTTACAGGTAGCAATCAGCCCCAGCATTTT. Protein product: CASSVTGSNQPQHF.

This clonotype was counted ten times or more. J is TRBJ1-1 and V is TRBV12-3 or TRBV12-4, with 7 positions matching TRBD1. The CDR3 runs 13 residues. V lost 3 bases to trimming and J lost 3 bases; unmatched junction nucleotides: 1. In DNA, the CDR3 is TGTGCCAGCAGTTTCAGGGGGTACACTGAAGCTTTCTTT. Translation: CASSFRGYTEAFF.

The table lists this clonotype with a few counts. The chain carries TRBV29-1 and TRBJ1-1; maybe TRBD1 (5 bases). CDR1 and CDR2 (germline): SQVTM, ANQGSEA. Trimming pared 8 bases from V and 0 bases from J, leaving 16 bases between. The CDR3 is made up of 14 amino acids. CDR3 nucleotides: TGCAGCTACCTGGGGGGTACAATGAACACTGAAGCTTTCTTT. Translation: CSYLGGTMNTEAFF.

The CDR3 spells CASSLTGQGLYGYTF. The CDR3 DNA sequence: TGTGCCAGCAGCTTAACCGGACAGGGCCTCTATGGCTACACCTTC. The V gene is TRBV7-2, the J gene TRBJ1-2; 8 bases fit TRBD1. This CDR3 spans 15 amino acids. V trimming: 2 bases; J trimming: 4 bases; junction bases outside the gene matches: 6. The germline V gene has CDR1 SGHTA and CDR2 FQGNSA.

This clonotype was counted between two and nine times. V usage is TRBV6-1 and J usage is TRBJ2-3; tentative D call: TRBD2 (6 bases). Trimming pared 2 bases from V and 6 bases from J, leaving 15 bases between. There are 15 residues in the CDR3. Germline V CDR1 and CDR2: MNHNS, SASEGT. In nucleotides, the CDR3 is TGTGCCAGCAGTGAATATGGGACTCATGAGGATACGCAGTATTTT. It is translated as CASSEYGTHEDTQYF.

The V gene is TRBV20-1, the J gene TRBJ2-7, with 7 bases aligning to TRBD1. V trimming: 3 bases; J trimming: 6 bases; junction bases outside the gene matches: 8. Germline V gives CDR1 DFQATT, CDR2 SNEGSKA (reference sequence). The CDR3 runs to 13 residues. This CDR3 is CSARGQSSVEQYF. In DNA, the CDR3 is TGCAGTGCTAGGGGACAGAGTTCCGTCGAGCAGTACTTC.

The V call is TRBV12-5, the J call TRBJ2-5; D is perhaps TRBD1 or TRBD2 (6 bases each). CDR1 is LGHNT, CDR2 FRNRAP, per germline. The ends were cut back, 7 bases at V and 5 bases at J, with 20 bases in the middle. This CDR3 has 15 residues. The CDR3 protein is CASVEGGPSSETQYF. In nucleotides, the CDR3 is TGTGCTAGTGTTGAGGGGGGCCCGTCGAGTGAGACCCAGTACTTC.

V usage is TRBV25-1 and J usage is TRBJ2-6; TRBD1 matches at 9 bases. The CDR3 length is 17 residues. Germline lookup yields CDR1 MGHDK and CDR2 SYGVNS. V trimming: 6 bases; J trimming: 2 bases; junction bases outside the gene matches: 8. CDR3 protein: CASSRTGGTAGANVLTF. In DNA, the CDR3 is TGTGCCAGCAGCCGTACAGGGGGCACCGCTGGGGCCAACGTCCTGACTTTC.

This clonotype has only a few counts. V is TRBV11-2 and J is TRBJ1-1; D is undetermined. V lost 5 bases and J lost 5, with 12 bases in between. Germline V lookup: CDR1 SGHAT, CDR2 FQNNGV. The CDR3 loop spans 13 amino acids. The CDR3 sequence: CASSPSVRTEAFF. The CDR3 DNA reads as TGTGCCAGCAGCCCCAGTGTACGGACTGAAGCTTTCTTT.

The genes are TRBV3-1 and TRBJ2-1; TRBD2 is a possible D gene (5 bases). The CDR3 totals 13 residues. V lost 1 base and J 8 bases, leaving 9 bases between the germline ends. CDR1 and CDR2 from the germline V gene are LGHDT and YNNKEL (reference sequence). DNA for the CDR3: TGTGCCAGCAGCCAAGCTGAGGAGGATGAGCAGTTCTTC. Its translation is CASSQAEEDEQFF.